A selection of T cell receptor beta chains follows, all from one sample in a study of a mutant IDH1 vaccine in newly diagnosed glioma. The protocol was immunoSEQ multiplex PCR, while the TCRdb copy is restricted to in-frame clones and leaves out a portion. This sample yields roughly 74,000 clones, of which almost 85% are seen a single time; roughly 2.2% belongs to the top ten. Their antigen targets remain unknown. Source: PBMCs, taken from a glioma patient whose treatment included an IDH1 peptide vaccine. The source is a man between 25 and 39 years old with glioma. Some clones in this sample may be carry-over from other donors' samples. Each CDR3 is given with its conserved first and last residue. The order of the fields is V gene, clone size, J gene, D gene, CDR3 protein, CDR3 DNA. A D gene is named only where the DNA matches it firmly. Clone sizes are given selectively: once, few, many, or a class where the clone is expanded.

V: TRBV29-1
size: NA
J: TRBJ1-4
D: TRBD1
CDR3: CSVEDLQRQGFEKLFF
DNA: TGCAGCGTTGAAGATCTACAGAGACAGGGATTTGAAAAACTGTTTTTT

V: TRBV27
size: NA
J: TRBJ1-3
D: NA
CDR3: CASSLSGALSGNTIYF
DNA: TGTGCCAGCAGTTTGAGCGGGGCCCTCTCTGGAAACACCATATATTTT

V: TRBV5-1
size: NA
J: TRBJ2-7
D: NA
CDR3: CASSLARAYEQYF
DNA: TGCGCCAGCAGCTTGGCCAGGGCCTACGAGCAGTACTTC

V: TRBV9
size: once
J: TRBJ1-4
D: NA
CDR3: CASSVGQSFNEKLFF
DNA: TGTGCCAGCAGCGTAGGACAGTCTTTCAATGAAAAACTGTTTTTT

V: TRBV4-3
size: NA
J: TRBJ2-4
D: TRBD1
CDR3: CASSQHGQGARNIQYF
DNA: TGCGCCAGCAGCCAACACGGACAGGGGGCTAGAAACATTCAGTACTTC

V: TRBV28
size: NA
J: TRBJ2-7
D: TRBD2
CDR3: CASTDLGLAATSYEQYF
DNA: TGTGCCAGCACCGACTTAGGGCTAGCGGCGACCTCCTACGAGCAGTACTTC

V: TRBV5-1
size: NA
J: TRBJ2-1
D: TRBD2
CDR3: CASSLELAGANEQFF
DNA: TGCGCCAGCAGCTTGGAGCTAGCGGGGGCCAATGAGCAGTTCTTC

V: TRBV27
size: NA
J: TRBJ1-5
D: NA
CDR3: CASSQTQGLGQPQHF
DNA: TGTGCCAGCAGTCAGACCCAGGGTTTAGGTCAGCCCCAGCATTTT

V: TRBV5-4
size: NA
J: TRBJ1-5
D: TRBD1
CDR3: CASSRLGTDNQPQHF
DNA: TGTGCCAGCAGCCGGCTAGGGACAGACAATCAGCCCCAGCATTTT

V: TRBV11-3
size: NA
J: TRBJ2-3
D: NA
CDR3: CASSLTFGGTDTQYF
DNA: TGTGCCAGCAGCCTGACTTTTGGGGGAACAGATACGCAGTATTTT

V: TRBV7-9
size: NA
J: TRBJ1-4
D: NA
CDR3: CASSSLGGATNEKLFF
DNA: TGTGCCAGCAGCTCCCTGGGGGGGGCAACTAATGAAAAACTGTTTTTT

V: TRBV19
size: NA
J: TRBJ2-2
D: NA
CDR3: CASSIFGGTGELFF
DNA: TGTGCCAGTAGTATTTTCGGGGGTACCGGGGAGCTGTTTTTT

V: TRBV4-1
size: few
J: TRBJ1-2
D: NA
CDR3: CASSQDATARDYGYTF
DNA: TGCGCCAGCAGCCAAGATGCAACAGCTAGGGACTATGGCTACACCTTC

V: TRBV27
size: NA
J: TRBJ1-5
D: NA
CDR3: CASSDSNQPQHF
DNA: TGTGCCAGCAGTGATAGCAATCAGCCCCAGCATTTT

V: TRBV13
size: NA
J: TRBJ2-5
D: TRBD2
CDR3: CASSYSGSFGETQYF
DNA: TGTGCCAGCAGCTATAGCGGGAGCTTTGGGGAGACCCAGTACTTC

V: TRBV6-4
size: NA
J: TRBJ2-2
D: TRBD2
CDR3: CASSPRWTSGTGELFF
DNA: TGTGCCAGCAGTCCTCGGTGGACTAGCGGCACCGGGGAGCTGTTTTTT

V: TRBV6-5
size: NA
J: TRBJ2-7
D: NA
CDR3: CASSSQPGAANEQYF
DNA: TGTGCCAGCAGTTCCCAACCGGGGGCAGCCAACGAGCAGTACTTC

V: TRBV10-3
size: NA
J: TRBJ1-1
D: NA
CDR3: CAISETGRNTEAFF
DNA: TGTGCCATCAGTGAGACAGGCCGGAACACTGAAGCTTTCTTT

V: TRBV7-2
size: few
J: TRBJ1-3
D: NA
CDR3: CASSLAGTLGNTIYF
DNA: TGTGCCAGCAGCTTAGCCGGGACACTTGGAAACACCATATATTTT

V: TRBV7-3
size: NA
J: TRBJ2-2
D: NA
CDR3: CASSLKGPSSGELFF
DNA: TGTGCCAGCAGCTTAAAGGGGCCGTCCAGCGGGGAGCTGTTTTTT

V: TRBV7-9
size: NA
J: TRBJ1-2
D: NA
CDR3: CASSLGGGRGYGYTF
DNA: TGTGCCAGCAGCTTGGGTGGGGGGCGAGGCTATGGCTACACCTTC

V: TRBV30
size: NA
J: TRBJ1-4
D: NA
CDR3: CAWSVGRTVPNEKLFF
DNA: TGTGCCTGGAGTGTAGGTCGTACAGTCCCTAATGAAAAACTGTTTTTT